Reported below is one T cell receptor (beta chain). Germline loops: CDR1 SGDLS, CDR2 YYNGEE. V was pared by 3 bases and J by 9 bases, with 10 bases between. The CDR3 loop spans 13 amino acids. The sample comes from a study of blood T cell repertoires in COVID-19. At the level of the study: Samples taken during acute and convalescent COVID-19 were collected in the United States, Italy and Spain. T cells, B-cell-depleted T cells, or PBMCs provided the cDNA or gDNA that served as material.

Per the study methods: Amplified reference gene primers provided the basis for estimating nucleated cell counts. The method was immunoSEQ multiplex PCR; TCRdb's version includes in-frame clones alone and lacks a portion of them. V, J and clone size were drawn from that table, and D and trimming were deduced from the DNA. The table shows 350,000 to 450,000 clones, with 70% to 90% occurring only once. This clonotype originated in a middle-aged woman with COVID-19, enrolled during active disease. The specimen sequenced was peripheral blood. The V gene is TRBV9, the J gene TRBJ1-6, with D possibly TRBD1 on 6 matching bases. CDR3 loop: CASSDGTPSPLHF. CDR3 nucleotides: TGTGCCAGCAGCGACGGGACACCTTCACCCCTCCACTTT.